This entry lists 5 T cell receptor beta chains sequenced from one sample in a study of response to subunit inactivated influenza vaccine. TCRdb ran MiXCR on the RT-PCR reads and lists one entry per CDR3 protein. The table lists hundreds of thousands of distinct CDR3 sequences, roughly 14% of them singletons. This material consisted of PBMCs from blood, taken less than 15 days before vaccination. These receptor sequences come from a man aged 50-59 years who received an inactivated influenza vaccine.

This rearrangement joins TRBV20-1 to TRBJ2-1; 9 bases are shared with TRBD2. CDR1 and CDR2 from the germline V gene are DFQATT and SNEGSKA (reference sequence). The CDR3 consists of 13 residues. The junction had 7 bases not matched to a gene; V was cut back by 4 bases and J by 9 bases. CDR3 sequence (DNA): TGCAGTGCTACTCTAGCGGGACCTCCTGAGCAGTTCTTC. Its translation is CSATLAGPPEQFF.

This chain links TRBV18 with TRBJ2-3; a weak D match, TRBD2 (6 bases). CDR3 size: 18 residues. Germline V gene data show CDR1 as KGHSH and CDR2 as LQKENI. Trimming cost V 3 bases and J 2 bases, with 21 bases left between them. The chain's CDR3 is CASSPGLRGGTTTDTQYF. The CDR3 nucleotides are TGTGCCAGCTCACCCGGGTTACGTGGGGGGACGACCACAGATACGCAGTATTTT.

The table lists this clonotype with a few counts. V and J are TRBV12-3 or TRBV12-4 and TRBJ2-6, with 13 bases identical to TRBD2. CDR3 size: 20 residues. Unmatched junction bases numbered 7, after V lost 2 bases and J lost 0 bases. CDR3 DNA: TGTGCCAGCAGTTTAAGGCCGGGACTAGCGGGACACTCTGGGGCCAACGTCCTGACTTTC. Translated, it gives CASSLRPGLAGHSGANVLTF.

There are a few counts of this clonotype. The chain recombines TRBV28 with TRBJ1-5; D is possibly TRBD1 (5 bases). Germline V gene lookup returns CDR1 MDHEN and CDR2 SYDVKM. CDR3 length: 15 residues. Trimming shortened V by 6 bases and J by 0 bases, and 12 bases separated the two germline ends. The CDR3, as DNA: TGTGCCAGCAGCCCCGGGACTCCTAGCAATCAGCCCCAGCATTTT. Residues: CASSPGTPSNQPQHF.

This clonotype was picked up a small number of times. The chain joins TRBV24-1 to TRBJ2-1; no definite D call. V lost 4 bases, J lost 4 bases, and 13 bases lay in between. Germline CDR1 and CDR2: KGHDR and SFDVKD. The CDR3 has 15 residues. CDR3 DNA sequence: TGTGCCACCAGTGACTCCCAGAGGCTGTACAATGAGCAGTTCTTC. Translation: CATSDSQRLYNEQFF.